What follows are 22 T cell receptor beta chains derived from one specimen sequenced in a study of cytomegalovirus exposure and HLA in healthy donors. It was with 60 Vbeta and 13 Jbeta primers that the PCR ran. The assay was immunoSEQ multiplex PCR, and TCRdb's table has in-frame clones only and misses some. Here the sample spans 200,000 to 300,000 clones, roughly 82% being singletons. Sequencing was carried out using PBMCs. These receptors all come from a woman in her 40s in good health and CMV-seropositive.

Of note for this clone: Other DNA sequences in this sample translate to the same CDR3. The CDR3 here is CASSPQGQTNTEAFF. The CDR3 nucleotides are TGTGCCAGCTCACCTCAAGGACAGACTAACACTGAAGCTTTCTTT. The gene calls are TRBV18 and TRBJ1-1, with a tentative D call TRBD1 (6 bases). The CDR3 contains 15 residues. Per the germline V gene, CDR1 is KGHSH and CDR2 is LQKENI. V lost 3 bases to trimming and J lost 2 bases, with 13 bases between them.

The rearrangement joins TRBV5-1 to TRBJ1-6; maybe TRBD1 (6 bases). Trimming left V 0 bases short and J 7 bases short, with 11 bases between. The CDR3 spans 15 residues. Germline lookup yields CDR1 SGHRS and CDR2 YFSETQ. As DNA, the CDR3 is TGCGCCAGCAGCTTGGATCCAGGGGACAATTCACCCCTCCACTTT. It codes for CASSLDPGDNSPLHF.

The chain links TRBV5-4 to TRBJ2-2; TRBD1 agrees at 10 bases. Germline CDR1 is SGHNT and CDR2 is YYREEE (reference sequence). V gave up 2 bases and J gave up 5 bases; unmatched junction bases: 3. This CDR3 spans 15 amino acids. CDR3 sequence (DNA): TGTGCCAGCAGCTTATTGGACAGGGGGACCGGGGAGCTGTTTTTT. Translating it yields CASSLLDRGTGELFF.

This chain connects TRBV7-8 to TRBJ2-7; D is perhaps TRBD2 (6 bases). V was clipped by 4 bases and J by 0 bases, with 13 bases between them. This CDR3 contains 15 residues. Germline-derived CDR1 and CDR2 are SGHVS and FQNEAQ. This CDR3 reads CASSYNGGSSYEQYF. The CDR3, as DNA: TGTGCCAGCAGCTACAACGGGGGTAGCTCCTACGAGCAGTACTTC.

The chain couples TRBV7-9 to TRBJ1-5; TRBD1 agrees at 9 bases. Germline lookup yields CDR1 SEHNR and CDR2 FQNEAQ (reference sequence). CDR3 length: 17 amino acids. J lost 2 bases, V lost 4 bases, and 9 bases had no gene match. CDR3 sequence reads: CASSSLPRDRGNQPQHF. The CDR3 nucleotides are TGTGCCAGCAGCTCTCTACCCCGGGACAGGGGCAATCAGCCCCAGCATTTT.

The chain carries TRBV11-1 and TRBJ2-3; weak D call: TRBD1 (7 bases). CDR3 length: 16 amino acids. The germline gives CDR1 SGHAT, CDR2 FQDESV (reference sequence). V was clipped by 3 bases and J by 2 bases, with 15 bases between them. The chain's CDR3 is CASSLVQGGPTDTQYF. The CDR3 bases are TGTGCCAGCAGCTTGGTCCAGGGGGGACCCACAGATACGCAGTATTTT. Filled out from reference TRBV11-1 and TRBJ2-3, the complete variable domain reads EAEVAQSPRYKITEKSQAVAFWCDPISGHATLYWYRQILGQGPELLVQFQDESVVDDSQLPKDRFSAERLKGVDSTLKIQPAELGDSAMYLCASSLVQGGPTDTQYFGPGTRLTVL.

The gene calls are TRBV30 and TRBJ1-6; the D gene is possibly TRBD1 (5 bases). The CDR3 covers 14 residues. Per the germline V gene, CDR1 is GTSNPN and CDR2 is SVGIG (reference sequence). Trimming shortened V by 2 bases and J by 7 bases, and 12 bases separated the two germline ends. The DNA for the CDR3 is TGTGCCTGGAGTCGCGGAGGGGAAAATTCACCCCTCCACTTT. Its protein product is CAWSRGGENSPLHF.

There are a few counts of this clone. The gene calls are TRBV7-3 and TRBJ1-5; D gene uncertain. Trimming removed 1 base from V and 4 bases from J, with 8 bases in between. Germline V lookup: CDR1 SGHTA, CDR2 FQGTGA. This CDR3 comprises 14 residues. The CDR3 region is CASSLNAGNQPQHF. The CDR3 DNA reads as TGTGCCAGCAGCTTAAACGCGGGGAATCAGCCCCAGCATTTT.

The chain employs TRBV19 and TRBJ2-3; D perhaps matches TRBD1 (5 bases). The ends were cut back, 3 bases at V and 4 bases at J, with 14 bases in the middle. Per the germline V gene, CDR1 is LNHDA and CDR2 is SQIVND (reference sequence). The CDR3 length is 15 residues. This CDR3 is CASSIGRVGADTQYF. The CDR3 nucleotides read TGTGCCAGTAGTATCGGCAGGGTAGGGGCAGATACGCAGTATTTT.

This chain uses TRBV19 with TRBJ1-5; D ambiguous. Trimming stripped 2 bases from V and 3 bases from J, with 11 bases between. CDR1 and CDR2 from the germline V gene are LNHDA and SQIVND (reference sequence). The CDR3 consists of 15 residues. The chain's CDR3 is CASSIIGELNQPQHF. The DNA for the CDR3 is TGTGCCAGTAGTATAATCGGGGAGCTCAATCAGCCCCAGCATTTT.

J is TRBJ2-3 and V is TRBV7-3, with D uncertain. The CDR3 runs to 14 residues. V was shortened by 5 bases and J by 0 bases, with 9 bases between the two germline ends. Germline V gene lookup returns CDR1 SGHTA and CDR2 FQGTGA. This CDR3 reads CASSAQTSTDTQYF. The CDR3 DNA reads TGTGCCAGCAGCGCGCAGACTAGCACAGATACGCAGTATTTT. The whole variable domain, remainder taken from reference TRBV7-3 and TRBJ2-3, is GAGVSQTPSNKVTEKGKYVELRCDPISGHTALYWYRQSLGQGPEFLIYFQGTGAADDSGLPNDRFFAVRPEGSVSTLKIQRTERGDSAVYLCASSAQTSTDTQYFGPGTRLTVL.

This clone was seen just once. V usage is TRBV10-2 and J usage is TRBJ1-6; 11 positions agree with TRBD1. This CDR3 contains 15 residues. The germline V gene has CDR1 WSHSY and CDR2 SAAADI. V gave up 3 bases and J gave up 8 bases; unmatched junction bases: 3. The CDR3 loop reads CASSERDRGYSPLHF. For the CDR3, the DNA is TGCGCCAGCAGTGAAAGGGACAGGGGGTATTCACCCCTCCACTTT.

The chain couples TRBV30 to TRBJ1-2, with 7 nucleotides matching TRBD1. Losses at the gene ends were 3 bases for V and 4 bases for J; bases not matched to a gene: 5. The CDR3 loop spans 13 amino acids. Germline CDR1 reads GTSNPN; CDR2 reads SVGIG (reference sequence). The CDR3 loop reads CAWRGQRTYGYTF. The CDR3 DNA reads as TGTGCCTGGAGGGGACAGCGCACCTATGGCTACACCTTC.

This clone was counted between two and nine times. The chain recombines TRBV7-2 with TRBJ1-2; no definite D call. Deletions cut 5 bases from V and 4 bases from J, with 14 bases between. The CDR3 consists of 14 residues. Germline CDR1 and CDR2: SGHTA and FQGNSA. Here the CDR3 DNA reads TGTGCCAGCAGCGTTAGTACGAGTTCCTATGGCTACACCTTC. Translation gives CASSVSTSSYGYTF. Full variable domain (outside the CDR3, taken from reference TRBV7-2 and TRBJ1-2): GAGVSQSPSNKVTEKGKDVELRCDPISGHTALYWYRQSLGQGLEFLIYFQGNSAPDKSGLPSDRFSAERTGGSVSTLTIQRTQQEDSAVYLCASSVSTSSYGYTFGSGTRLTVV.

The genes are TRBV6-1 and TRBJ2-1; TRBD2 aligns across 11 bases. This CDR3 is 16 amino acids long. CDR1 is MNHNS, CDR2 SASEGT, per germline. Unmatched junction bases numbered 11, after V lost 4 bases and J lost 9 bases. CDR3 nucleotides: TGTGCCAGCAGTGGGGGAGGGACTAGCGGTTCGGGTGAGCAGTTCTTC. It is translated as CASSGGGTSGSGEQFF.

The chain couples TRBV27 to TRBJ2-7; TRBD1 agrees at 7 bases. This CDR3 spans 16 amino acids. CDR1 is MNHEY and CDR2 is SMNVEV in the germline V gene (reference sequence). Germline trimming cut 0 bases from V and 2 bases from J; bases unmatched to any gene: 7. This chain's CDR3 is CASSLSIGDSAYEQYF. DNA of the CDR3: TGTGCCAGCAGTTTATCGATAGGGGACAGCGCCTACGAGCAGTACTTC.

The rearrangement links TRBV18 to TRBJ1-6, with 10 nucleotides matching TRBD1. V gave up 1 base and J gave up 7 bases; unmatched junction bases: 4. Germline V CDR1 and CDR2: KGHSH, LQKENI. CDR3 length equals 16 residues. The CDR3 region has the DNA TGTGCCAGCTCACCACAGGGACAGGGGCGAAATTCACCCCTCCACTTT. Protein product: CASSPQGQGRNSPLHF.

The CDR3 loop reads CASSYGGLAEFQETQYF. CDR3 nucleotide sequence: TGTGCCAGCAGCTATGGCGGACTAGCGGAGTTCCAAGAGACCCAGTACTTC. The V call is TRBV5-6, the J call TRBJ2-5; 10 bases are a match to TRBD2. Germline assignment: CDR1 SGHDT and CDR2 YYEEEE. This CDR3 spans 17 amino acids. V was pared by 3 bases and J by 1 base, with 9 bases of the junction left unmatched.

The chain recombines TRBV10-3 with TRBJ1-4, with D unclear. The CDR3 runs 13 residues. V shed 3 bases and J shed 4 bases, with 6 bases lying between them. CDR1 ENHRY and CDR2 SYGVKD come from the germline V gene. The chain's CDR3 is CAISDQRNEKLFF. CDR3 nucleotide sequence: TGTGCCATCAGTGACCAGCGTAATGAAAAACTGTTTTTT.

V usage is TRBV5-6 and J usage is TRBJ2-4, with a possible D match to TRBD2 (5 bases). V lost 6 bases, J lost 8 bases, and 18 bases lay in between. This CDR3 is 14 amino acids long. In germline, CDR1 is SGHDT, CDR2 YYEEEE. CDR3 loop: CASTPGVSQDIQYF. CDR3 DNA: TGTGCCAGCACTCCCGGGGTTAGCCAGGACATTCAGTACTTC.

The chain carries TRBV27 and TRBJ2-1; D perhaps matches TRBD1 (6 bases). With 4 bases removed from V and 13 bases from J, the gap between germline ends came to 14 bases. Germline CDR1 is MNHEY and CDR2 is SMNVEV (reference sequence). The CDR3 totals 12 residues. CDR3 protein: CASSWGPSAQFF. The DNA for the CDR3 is TGTGCCAGCAGTTGGGGGCCGTCGGCTCAGTTCTTC.

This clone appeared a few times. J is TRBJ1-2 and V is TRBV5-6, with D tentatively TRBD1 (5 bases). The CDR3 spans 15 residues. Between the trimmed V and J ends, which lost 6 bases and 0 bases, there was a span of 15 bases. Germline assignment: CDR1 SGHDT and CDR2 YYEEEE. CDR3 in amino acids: CASTRTIQANYGYTF. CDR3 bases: TGTGCCAGCACCCGGACAATTCAAGCTAACTATGGCTACACCTTC.